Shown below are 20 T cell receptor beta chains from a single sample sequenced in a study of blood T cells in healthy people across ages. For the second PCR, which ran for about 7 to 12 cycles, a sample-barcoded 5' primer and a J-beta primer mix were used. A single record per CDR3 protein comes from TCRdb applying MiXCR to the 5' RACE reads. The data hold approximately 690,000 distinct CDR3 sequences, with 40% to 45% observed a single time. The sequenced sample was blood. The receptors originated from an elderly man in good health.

The CDR3 reads CSAEGQGSDTQYF. The CDR3, as DNA: TGCAGTGCTGAAGGACAGGGTTCAGATACGCAGTATTTT. The rearrangement links TRBV20-1 to TRBJ2-3; 8 bases align to TRBD1. V lost 5 bases, J lost 4 bases, and 5 bases stayed unmatched. The V gene's germline CDR1 is DFQATT and CDR2 SNEGSKA (reference sequence). The CDR3 has 13 amino acids.

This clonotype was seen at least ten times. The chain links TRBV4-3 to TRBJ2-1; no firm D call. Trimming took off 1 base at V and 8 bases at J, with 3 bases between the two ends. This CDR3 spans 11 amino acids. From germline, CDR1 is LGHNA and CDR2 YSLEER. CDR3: CASSQGYEQFF. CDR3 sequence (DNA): TGCGCCAGCAGCCAAGGCTATGAGCAGTTCTTC.

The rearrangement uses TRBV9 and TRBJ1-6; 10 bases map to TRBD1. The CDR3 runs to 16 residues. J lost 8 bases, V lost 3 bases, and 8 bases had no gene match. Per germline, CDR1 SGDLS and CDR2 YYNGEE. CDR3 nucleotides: TGTGCCAGCAGCGACCAGACAGGGGGCCAGGATTCACCCCTCCACTTT. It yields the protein CASSDQTGGQDSPLHF.

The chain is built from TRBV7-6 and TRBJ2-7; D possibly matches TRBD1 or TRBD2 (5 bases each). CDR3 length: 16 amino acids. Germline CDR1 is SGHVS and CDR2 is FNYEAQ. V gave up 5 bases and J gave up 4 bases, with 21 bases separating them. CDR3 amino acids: CASSPQAGGTVYEQYF. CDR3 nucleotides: TGTGCCAGCAGCCCGCAGGCCGGTGGGACGGTGTACGAGCAGTACTTC.

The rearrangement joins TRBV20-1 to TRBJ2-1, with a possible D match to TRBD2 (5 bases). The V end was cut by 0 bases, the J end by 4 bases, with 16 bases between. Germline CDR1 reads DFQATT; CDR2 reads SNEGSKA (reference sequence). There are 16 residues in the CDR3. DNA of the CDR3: TGCAGTGCTAGAGATCCCCGGGGTCCAACTTACAATGAGCAGTTCTTC. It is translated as CSARDPRGPTYNEQFF.

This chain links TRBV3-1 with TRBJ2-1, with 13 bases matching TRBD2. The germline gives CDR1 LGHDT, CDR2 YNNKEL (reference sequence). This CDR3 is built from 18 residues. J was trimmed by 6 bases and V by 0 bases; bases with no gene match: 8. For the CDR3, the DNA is TGTGCCAGCAGCCAAGACCCCCCAACTAGCGGGAGGGCCAATGAGCAGTTCTTC. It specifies CASSQDPPTSGRANEQFF.

The CDR3 DNA follows: TGTGCCAGCAGCTTAGAGGCAGACAGGGGGTACAATGAGCAGTTCTTC. Its translation: CASSLEADRGYNEQFF. This chain joins TRBV11-3 and TRBJ2-1, with 9 bases identical to TRBD1. V shed 0 bases, J shed 4 bases, and the junction held 4 bases outside the gene matches. The V gene's germline CDR1 is SGHNT and CDR2 YENEEA. The CDR3 runs 16 residues.

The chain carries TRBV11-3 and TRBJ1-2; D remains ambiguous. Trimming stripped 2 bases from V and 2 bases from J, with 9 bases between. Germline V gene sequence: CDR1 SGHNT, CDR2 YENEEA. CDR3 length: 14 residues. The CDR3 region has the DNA TGTGCCAGCAGCTTACCAGACGTAAACTATGGCTACACCTTC. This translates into CASSLPDVNYGYTF.

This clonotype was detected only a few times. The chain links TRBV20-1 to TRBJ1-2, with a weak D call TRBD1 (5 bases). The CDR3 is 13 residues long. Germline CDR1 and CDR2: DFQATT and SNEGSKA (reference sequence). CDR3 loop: CSAFTGGFYGYTF. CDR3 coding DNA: TGCAGCGCCTTTACGGGGGGGTTCTATGGCTACACCTTC.

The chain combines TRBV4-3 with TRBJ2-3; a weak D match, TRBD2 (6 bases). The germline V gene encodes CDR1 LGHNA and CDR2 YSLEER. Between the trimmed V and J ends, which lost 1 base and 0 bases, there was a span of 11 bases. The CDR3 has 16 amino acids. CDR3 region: CASSQGGGPSTDTQYF. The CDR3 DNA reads TGCGCCAGCAGCCAAGGAGGAGGGCCCAGCACAGATACGCAGTATTTT.

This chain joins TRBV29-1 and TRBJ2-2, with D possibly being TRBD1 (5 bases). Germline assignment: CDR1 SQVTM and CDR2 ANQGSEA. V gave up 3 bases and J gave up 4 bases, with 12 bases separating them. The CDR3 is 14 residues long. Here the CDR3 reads CSVDTGTLTGELFF. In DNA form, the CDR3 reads TGCAGCGTTGACACAGGAACCCTCACCGGGGAGCTGTTTTTT.

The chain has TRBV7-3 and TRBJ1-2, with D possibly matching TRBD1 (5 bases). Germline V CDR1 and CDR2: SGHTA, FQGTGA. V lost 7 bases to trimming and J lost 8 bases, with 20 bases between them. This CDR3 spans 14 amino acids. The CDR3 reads CASTLTRQGRGYTF. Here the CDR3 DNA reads TGTGCCAGCACCCTAACCCGGCAGGGACGGGGCTACACCTTC.

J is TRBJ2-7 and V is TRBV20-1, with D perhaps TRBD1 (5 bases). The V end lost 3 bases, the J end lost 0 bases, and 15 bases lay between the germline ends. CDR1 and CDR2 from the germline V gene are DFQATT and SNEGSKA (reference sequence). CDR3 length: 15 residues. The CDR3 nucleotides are TGCAGTGCTAGCCTCTTTGGGGCTAGCTCCTACGAGCAGTACTTC. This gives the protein CSASLFGASSYEQYF.

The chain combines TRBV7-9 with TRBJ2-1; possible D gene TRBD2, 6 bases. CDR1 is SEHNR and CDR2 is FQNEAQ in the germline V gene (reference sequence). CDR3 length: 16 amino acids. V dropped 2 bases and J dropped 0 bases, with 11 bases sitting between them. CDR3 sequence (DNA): TGTGCCAGCAGCTTAATCGTGGGAGGCTCCTACAATGAGCAGTTCTTC. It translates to CASSLIVGGSYNEQFF.

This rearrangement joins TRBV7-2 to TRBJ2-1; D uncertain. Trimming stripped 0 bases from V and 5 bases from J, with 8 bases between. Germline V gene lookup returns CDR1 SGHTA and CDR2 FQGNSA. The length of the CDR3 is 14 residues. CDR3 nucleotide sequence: TGTGCCAGCAGCTTAGCGCGACGCAACAATGAGCAGTTCTTC. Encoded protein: CASSLARRNNEQFF.

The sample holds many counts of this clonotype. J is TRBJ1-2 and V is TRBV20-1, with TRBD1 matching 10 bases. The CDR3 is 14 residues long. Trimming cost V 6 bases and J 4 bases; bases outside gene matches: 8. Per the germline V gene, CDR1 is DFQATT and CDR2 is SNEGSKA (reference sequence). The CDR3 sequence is CSASGTGDSYGYTF. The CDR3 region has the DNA TGCAGTGCCTCCGGGACAGGGGACTCCTATGGCTACACCTTC.

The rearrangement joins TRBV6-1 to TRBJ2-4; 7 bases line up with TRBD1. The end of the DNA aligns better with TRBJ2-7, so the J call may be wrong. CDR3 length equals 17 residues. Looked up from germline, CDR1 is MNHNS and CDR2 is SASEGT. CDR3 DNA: TGTGCCAGCAGCGGACCCAGCGGCGACAGGGCGATGGGCGAGCAGTACTTC. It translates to CASSGPSGDRAMGEQYF.

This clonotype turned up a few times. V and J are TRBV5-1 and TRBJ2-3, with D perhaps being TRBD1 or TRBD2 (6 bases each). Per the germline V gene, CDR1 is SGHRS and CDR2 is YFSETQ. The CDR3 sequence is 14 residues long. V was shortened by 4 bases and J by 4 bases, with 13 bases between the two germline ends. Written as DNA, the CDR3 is TGCGCCAGCAGCCTTCGGGGGCTCTCAGATACGCAGTATTTT. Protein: CASSLRGLSDTQYF.

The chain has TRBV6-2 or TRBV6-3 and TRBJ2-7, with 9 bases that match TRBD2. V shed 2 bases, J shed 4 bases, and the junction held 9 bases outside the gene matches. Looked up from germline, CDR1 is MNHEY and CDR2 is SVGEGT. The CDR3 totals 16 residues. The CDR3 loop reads CASSYLIGLARYEQYF. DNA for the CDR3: TGTGCCAGCAGTTACCTTATTGGACTAGCGAGGTACGAGCAGTACTTC.

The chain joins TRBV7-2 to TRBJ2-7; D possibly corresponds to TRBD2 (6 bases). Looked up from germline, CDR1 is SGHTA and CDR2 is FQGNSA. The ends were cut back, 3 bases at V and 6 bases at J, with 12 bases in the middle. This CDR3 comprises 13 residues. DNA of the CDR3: TGTGCCAGCAGCTTGGGCGGGGTTAGCGAGCAGTACTTC. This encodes CASSLGGVSEQYF.